This T cell receptor (beta chain) was sequenced for a study of T-cell memory formation after mild COVID-19. Study observations and caveats: The SARS-CoV-2 specificity of second-wave clones reaching peak at day 37 remained unverified. Within pre-infection memory, some responding clones were found, suggesting cross-reactive memory joined. There was a balanced CD4/CD8 profile in clones contracting day 15 to 85, and later expanders leaned CD4+.

The TCR alpha and TCR beta cDNA libraries, bearing sample barcodes and UMIs, were generated by 5'RACE using constant-segment primers. TCRdb re-derived calls from the 5' RACE reads in MiXCR, one entry per CDR3 protein. This table holds under 300,000 distinct CDR3 sequences, around 17% found once. Note on this clonotype: Its antigen is unknown.

The germline V gene encodes CDR1 KGHDR and CDR2 SFDVKD. V shed 1 base, J shed 4 bases, and the junction held 5 bases outside the gene matches. The CDR3 is 17 residues long. The sample taken for sequencing was PBMCs or a T cell subset sorted from them (not recorded which). The chain carries TRBV24-1 and TRBJ2-2; 10 bases line up with TRBD1. This TCR was sampled from a man aged 18-30 years who had mild COVID-19 (a few samples of this study predate the infection). Cell type and time point are not known. Here the CDR3 reads CATSDFVGTGVTGELFF. DNA for the CDR3: TGTGCCACCAGTGATTTTGTCGGGACAGGGGTCACCGGGGAGCTGTTTTTT.